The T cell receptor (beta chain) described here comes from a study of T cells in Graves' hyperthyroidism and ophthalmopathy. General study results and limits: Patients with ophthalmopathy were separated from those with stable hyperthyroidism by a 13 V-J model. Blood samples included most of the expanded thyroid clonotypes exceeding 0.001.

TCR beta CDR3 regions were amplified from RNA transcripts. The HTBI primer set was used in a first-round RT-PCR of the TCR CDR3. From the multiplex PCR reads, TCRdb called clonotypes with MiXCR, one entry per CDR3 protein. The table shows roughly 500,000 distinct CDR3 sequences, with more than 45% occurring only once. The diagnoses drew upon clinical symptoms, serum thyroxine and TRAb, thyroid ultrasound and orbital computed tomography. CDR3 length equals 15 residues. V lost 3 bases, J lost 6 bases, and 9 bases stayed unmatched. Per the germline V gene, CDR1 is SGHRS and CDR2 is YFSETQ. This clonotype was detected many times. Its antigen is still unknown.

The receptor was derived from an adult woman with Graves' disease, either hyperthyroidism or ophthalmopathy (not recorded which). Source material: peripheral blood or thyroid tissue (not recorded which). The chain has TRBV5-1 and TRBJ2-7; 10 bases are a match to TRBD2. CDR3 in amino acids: CASSSQAGGPSEQYF. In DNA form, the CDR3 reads TGCGCCAGCAGCTCCCAAGCGGGAGGGCCTTCCGAGCAGTACTTC.